The 9 T cell receptor beta chains presented below share a single source sample, sequenced in a study of shared clonotypes between healthy human individuals. Repertoires were generated with immunoSEQ multiplex PCR, while TCRdb's copy carries only in-frame clones and drops some. Of roughly 2.5 million clones listed, approximately 90% are singletons. The source material was naive CD4+ T cells sorted from blood. The subset: CD45RA+ positively selected. All receptors derive from a man aged 18 to 29 in good health.

The chain carries TRBV6-5 and TRBJ1-4, with D hard to call. Germline loops: CDR1 MNHEY, CDR2 SVGAGI. V was cut by 2 bases and J by 10 bases, with 14 bases left in between. The CDR3 length is 14 residues. The CDR3 region is CASSYVTNELKLFF. The DNA for the CDR3 is TGTGCCAGCAGTTACGTAACTAACGAGCTAAAACTGTTTTTT.

In the case of this clone: The identical CDR3 is also encoded by other nucleotide sequences in the sample. The CDR3 DNA sequence: TGTGCCAGCAGCGTAGGACAGGGGGTGGAGACCCAGTACTTC. This gives the protein CASSVGQGVETQYF. This rearrangement joins TRBV9 to TRBJ2-5; 9 bases line up with TRBD1. The CDR3 extends over 14 amino acids. The V and J ends lost 0 bases and 5 bases, in that order; junction bases with no gene match: 2. Germline V gene sequence: CDR1 SGDLS, CDR2 YYNGEE.

V is TRBV7-8 and J is TRBJ2-5; TRBD1 aligns across 12 bases. V lost 6 bases and J lost 4; bases outside the gene matches: 9. The germline gives CDR1 SGHVS, CDR2 FQNEAQ. The CDR3 totals 16 residues. The CDR3 sequence: CASRSPGQGAGETQYF. In DNA, the CDR3 is TGTGCCAGCAGATCCCCGGGACAGGGGGCGGGAGAGACCCAGTACTTC.

The chain recombines TRBV25-1 with TRBJ2-1; no reliable D call. Germline V gene sequence: CDR1 MGHDK, CDR2 SYGVNS. This CDR3 is built from 15 residues. Trimming pared 2 bases from V and 9 bases from J, leaving 17 bases between. The CDR3 coding sequence is TGTGCCAGCAGTGAACTACCGGACCCGACGGGTGAGCAGTTCTTC. As protein: CASSELPDPTGEQFF.

The rearrangement links TRBV30 to TRBJ2-1, with D hard to call. The CDR3 runs to 11 residues. CDR1 is GTSNPN, CDR2 SVGIG, per germline (reference sequence). The ends were cut back, 1 base at V and 9 bases at J, with 7 bases in the middle. The chain's CDR3 is CAWSGGFEQFF. In DNA, the CDR3 is TGTGCCTGGAGTGGGGGTTTTGAGCAGTTCTTC. The whole variable domain, remainder taken from reference TRBV30 and TRBJ2-1, is SQTIHQWPATLVQPVGSPLSLECTVEGTSNPNLYWYRQAAGRGLQLLFYSVGIGQISSEVPQNLSASRPQDRQFILSSKKLLLSDSGFYLCAWSGGFEQFFGPGTRLTVL.

The rearrangement links TRBV4-3 to TRBJ1-5; D is perhaps TRBD1 (5 bases). This CDR3 contains 15 residues. Germline V lookup: CDR1 LGHNA, CDR2 YSLEER. The V end was cut by 0 bases, the J end by 6 bases, with 12 bases between. This chain's CDR3 is CASSQDQRGGQPQHF. CDR3 nucleotides: TGCGCCAGCAGCCAAGATCAAAGGGGAGGTCAGCCCCAGCATTTT.

This chain links TRBV18 with TRBJ2-7, with a weak D call TRBD2 (6 bases). Germline V gene lookup returns CDR1 KGHSH and CDR2 LQKENI. The CDR3 covers 14 residues. Trimming shortened V by 4 bases and J by 2 bases, and 12 bases separated the two germline ends. DNA for the CDR3: TGTGCCAGCTCACTGGGGGGTCAGACCTACGAGCAGTACTTC. It is translated as CASSLGGQTYEQYF.

The DNA of the CDR3 is TGTGCCAGCAGCTGGGACGGAGAGACCCAGTACTTC. Residues: CASSWDGETQYF. The chain uses TRBV7-9 and TRBJ2-5; D is possibly TRBD1 or TRBD2 (5 bases each). Germline CDR1 and CDR2: SEHNR and FQNEAQ (reference sequence). The CDR3 is made up of 12 amino acids. Between the trimmed V and J ends, which lost 4 bases and 4 bases, there was a span of 7 bases.

The rearrangement joins TRBV30 to TRBJ1-2, with a possible D match to TRBD1 (5 bases). Germline CDR1 reads GTSNPN; CDR2 reads SVGIG (reference sequence). Trimming left V 5 bases short and J 0 bases short, with 19 bases between. This CDR3 is built from 16 residues. CDR3 DNA sequence: TGTGCCTGGCAGGGTTACAAGCTCTTAGCTAACTATGGCTACACCTTC. Residues: CAWQGYKLLANYGYTF.